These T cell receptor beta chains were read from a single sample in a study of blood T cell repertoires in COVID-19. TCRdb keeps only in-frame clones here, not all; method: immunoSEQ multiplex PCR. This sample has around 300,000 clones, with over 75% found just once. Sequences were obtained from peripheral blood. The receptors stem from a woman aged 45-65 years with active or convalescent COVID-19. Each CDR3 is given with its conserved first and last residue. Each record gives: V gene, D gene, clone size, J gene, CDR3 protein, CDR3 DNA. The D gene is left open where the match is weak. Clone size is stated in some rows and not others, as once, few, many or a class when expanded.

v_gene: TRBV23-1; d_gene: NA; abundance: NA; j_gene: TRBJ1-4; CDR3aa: CASSQVRANEKLFF; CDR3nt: TGCGCCAGCAGTCAAGTCAGGGCTAATGAAAAACTGTTTTTT
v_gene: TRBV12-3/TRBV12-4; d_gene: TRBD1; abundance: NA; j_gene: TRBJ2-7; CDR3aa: CASSLGGGRWQYF; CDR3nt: TGTGCCAGCAGTTTAGGAGGGGGCCGCTGGCAGTACTTC
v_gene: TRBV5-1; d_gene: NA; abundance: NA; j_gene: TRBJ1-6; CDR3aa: CASSLTGLGNSPLHF; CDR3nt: TGCGCCAGCAGCTTGACAGGGTTAGGAAATTCACCCCTCCACTTT
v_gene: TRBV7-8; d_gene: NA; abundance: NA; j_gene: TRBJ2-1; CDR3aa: CASSFMLVSYNEQFF; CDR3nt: TGTGCCAGCAGCTTTATGCTAGTGTCCTACAATGAGCAGTTCTTC
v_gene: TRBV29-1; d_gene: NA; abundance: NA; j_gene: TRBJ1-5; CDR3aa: CSVREDNNQPQHF; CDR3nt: TGCAGCGTCCGAGAGGACAACAATCAGCCCCAGCATTTT
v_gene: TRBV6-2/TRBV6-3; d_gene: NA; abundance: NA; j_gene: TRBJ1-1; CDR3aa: CASSYPQGNTEAFF; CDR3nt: TGTGCCAGCAGTTACCCGCAGGGGAACACTGAAGCTTTCTTT
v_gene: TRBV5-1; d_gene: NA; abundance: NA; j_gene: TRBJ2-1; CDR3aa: CASSLGTSSSYNEQFF; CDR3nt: TGCGCCAGCAGCTTGGGTACTAGTAGCTCCTACAATGAGCAGTTCTTC
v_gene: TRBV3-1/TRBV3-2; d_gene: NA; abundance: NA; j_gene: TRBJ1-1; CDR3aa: CASSQVLGATEAFF; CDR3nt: TGTGCCAGCAGCCAAGTGCTAGGGGCTACTGAAGCTTTCTTT
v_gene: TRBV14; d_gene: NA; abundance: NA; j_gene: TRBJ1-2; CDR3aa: CASSQGLNYGYTF; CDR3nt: TGTGCCAGCAGCCAGGGGCTTAACTATGGCTACACCTTC
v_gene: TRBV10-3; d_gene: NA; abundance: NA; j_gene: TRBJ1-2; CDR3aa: CAIRSSGGYTF; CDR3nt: TGTGCCATCAGGAGTTCAGGGGGCTACACCTTC
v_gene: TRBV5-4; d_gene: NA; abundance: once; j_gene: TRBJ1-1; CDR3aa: CASSLGNRVNTEAFF; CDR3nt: TGTGCCAGCAGCTTGGGGAACAGGGTGAACACTGAAGCTTTCTTT
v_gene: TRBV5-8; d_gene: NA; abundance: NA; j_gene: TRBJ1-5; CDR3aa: CASSLWGRGSGNQPQHF; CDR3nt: TGTGCCAGCAGCCTGTGGGGAAGGGGAAGTGGCAATCAGCCCCAGCATTTT
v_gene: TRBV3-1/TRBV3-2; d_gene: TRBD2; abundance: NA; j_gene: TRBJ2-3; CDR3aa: CASSLWTSGDTDTQYF; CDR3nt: TGTGCCAGCAGCCTTTGGACTAGCGGGGACACAGATACGCAGTATTTT
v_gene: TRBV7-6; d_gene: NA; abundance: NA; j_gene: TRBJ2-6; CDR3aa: CASSFPLGGAGANVLTF; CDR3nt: TGTGCCAGCAGCTTCCCACTTGGGGGGGCAGGGGCCAACGTCCTGACTTTC